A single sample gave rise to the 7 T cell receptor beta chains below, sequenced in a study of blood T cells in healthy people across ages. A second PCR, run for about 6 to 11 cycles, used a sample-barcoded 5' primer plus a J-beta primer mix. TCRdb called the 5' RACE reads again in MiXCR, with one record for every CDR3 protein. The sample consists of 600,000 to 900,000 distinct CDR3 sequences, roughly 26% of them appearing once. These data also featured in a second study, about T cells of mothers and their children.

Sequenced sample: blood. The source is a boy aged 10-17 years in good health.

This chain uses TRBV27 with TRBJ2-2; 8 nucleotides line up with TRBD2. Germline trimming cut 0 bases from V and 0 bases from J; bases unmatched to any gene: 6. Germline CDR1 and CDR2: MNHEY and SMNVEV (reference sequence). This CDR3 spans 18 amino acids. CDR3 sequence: CASSLSLWRGANTGELFF. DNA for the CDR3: TGTGCCAGCAGTTTATCATTGTGGCGGGGGGCGAACACCGGGGAGCTGTTTTTT.

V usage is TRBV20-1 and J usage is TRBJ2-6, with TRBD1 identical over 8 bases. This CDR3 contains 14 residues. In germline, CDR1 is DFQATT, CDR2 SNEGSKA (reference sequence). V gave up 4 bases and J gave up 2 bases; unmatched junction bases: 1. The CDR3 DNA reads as TGCAGTGCTACGGACAGGGCTGGGGCCAACGTCCTGACTTTC. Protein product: CSATDRAGANVLTF.

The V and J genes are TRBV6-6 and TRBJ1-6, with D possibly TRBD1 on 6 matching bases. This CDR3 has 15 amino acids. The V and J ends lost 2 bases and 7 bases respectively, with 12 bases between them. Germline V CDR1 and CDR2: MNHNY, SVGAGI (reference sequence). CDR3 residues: CASSYRGRGNSPLHF. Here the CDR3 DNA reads TGTGCCAGCAGTTACAGGGGGAGGGGAAATTCACCCCTCCACTTT.

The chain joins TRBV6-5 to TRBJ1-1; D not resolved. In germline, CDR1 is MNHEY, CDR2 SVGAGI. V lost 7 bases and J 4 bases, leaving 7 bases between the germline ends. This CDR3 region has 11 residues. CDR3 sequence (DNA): TGTGCCAGCAAGTTAGCCACTGAAGCTTTCTTT. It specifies CASKLATEAFF.

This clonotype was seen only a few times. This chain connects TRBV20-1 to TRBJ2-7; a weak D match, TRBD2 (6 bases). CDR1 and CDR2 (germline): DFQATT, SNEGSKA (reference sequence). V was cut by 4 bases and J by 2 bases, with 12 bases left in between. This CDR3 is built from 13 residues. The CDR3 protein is CSATPGLTYEQYF. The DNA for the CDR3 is TGCAGTGCTACCCCGGGACTCACCTACGAGCAGTACTTC.

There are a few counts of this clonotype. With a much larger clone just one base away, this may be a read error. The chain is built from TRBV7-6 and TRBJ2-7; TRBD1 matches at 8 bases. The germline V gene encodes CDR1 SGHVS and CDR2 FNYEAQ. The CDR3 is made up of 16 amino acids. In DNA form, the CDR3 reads TGTGCCAGCACCCCTACGGCTGGACAGGGTCCCCACGAGCGGTACTTC. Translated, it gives CASTPTAGQGPHERYF.

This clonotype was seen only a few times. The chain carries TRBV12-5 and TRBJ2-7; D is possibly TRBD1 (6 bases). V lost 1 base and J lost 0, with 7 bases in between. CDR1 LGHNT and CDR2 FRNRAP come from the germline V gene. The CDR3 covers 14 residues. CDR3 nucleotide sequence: TGTGCTAGTGGTTTGGGACAGGCCTCCTACGAGCAGTACTTC. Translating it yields CASGLGQASYEQYF. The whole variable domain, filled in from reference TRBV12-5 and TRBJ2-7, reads DARVTQTPRHKVTEMGQEVTMRCQPILGHNTVFWYRQTMMQGLELLAYFRNRAPLDDSGMPKDRFSAEMPDATLATLKIQPSEPRDSAVYFCASGLGQASYEQYFGPGTRLTVT.